The clone carrying this T cell receptor beta chain came up a few times. Its antigen is not identified. Markers CD45RO/CCR7/CD25/CD127/CD95/CD27 served to sort CD4+ naive, central memory, regulatory and stem cell-like memory cells. Sort purity for all populations was recorded as exceeding 98%. The isolated RNA, all of it, was reverse transcribed, so expressed TCRB transcripts were what got sequenced. TCRdb's copy holds only in-frame clones and misses some; the assay was immunoSEQ multiplex PCR. The sample includes more than 300,000 clones, around an eighth of them seen just once. This sample is part of a study of beta chain features in type 1 diabetes. At the level of the study: The number of sorted cells examined across all samples was approximately 110,000,000. Whole-study results and caveats: Shorter TCRB CDR3s, moderately but significantly so, were found in Type 1 diabetes patients in all four CD4+ subsets. It was among patients, rather than healthy donors, that naive, central memory and Treg TCRB repertoires appeared more similar.

Sequencing input: naive CD4+ T cells from blood. The origin of this receptor is a woman younger than 35 with type 1 diabetes.

CDR3 sequence reads: CASRTGLGNQPQHF. For the CDR3, the DNA is TGTGCCAGCAGGACAGGGTTGGGCAATCAGCCCCAGCATTTT. V gene TRBV6-1 combines with J gene TRBJ1-5, with 7 bases fitting TRBD1. This CDR3 spans 14 amino acids. CDR1 and CDR2 (germline): MNHNS, SASEGT. Germline trimming cut 6 bases from V and 2 bases from J; bases unmatched to any gene: 4.